This T cell receptor (beta chain) was profiled in a study of T-cell memory formation after mild COVID-19. Overall study context: TCR clusters were mostly confined to one donor each.

Study results and caveats: For second-wave clones that peaked at day 37, SARS-CoV-2 specificity went unverified.

TCRdb analysed the 5' RACE reads with MiXCR anew, one entry per CDR3 protein. This sample has some 100,000 distinct CDR3 sequences, with roughly 10% found just once. This clonotype showed up just a few times. Its antigen is not identified. Sequenced sample: PBMCs or a T cell subset sorted from them (not recorded which). This receptor was taken from a man between 18 and 35 years old who had mild COVID-19 (a few samples of this study predate the infection). Cell type and time point are not known.

The CDR3 nucleotides read TGCGCCAGCAGCGACCGGGACAGGGAAAGATATGGCTACACCTTC. Its protein is CASSDRDRERYGYTF. V is TRBV5-1 and J is TRBJ1-2; TRBD1 aligns across 9 bases. There are 15 residues in the CDR3. With 4 bases clipped from V and 5 bases from J, the junction kept 9 bases outside the gene matches. Germline lookup yields CDR1 SGHRS and CDR2 YFSETQ.